The 23 T cell receptor beta chains listed next were all sequenced from one sample in a study of immune evolution from preneoplasia to lung adenocarcinoma (dated by TCRdb to 2020 to 2023). Library creation used the immunoSEQ multiplex PCR assay. TCRdb retrieved this table from immuneACCESS and kept in-frame rearrangements only. Not all clones are present; in checked studies, unresolved V genes account for under half, and no reason is known for the remainder. In all, the sample holds roughly 14,000 clones, and 75% to 85% of those were seen once. The ten largest clones capture approximately 4.4% of the sample. Sequencing was performed on FFPE minimally invasive lung adenocarcinoma tissue. The sample's cell subset or site, from its label and the paper: micro-invasive lung adenocarcinoma (MIA). These receptor sequences come from a person aged 70 to 80 with lung adenocarcinoma.

The V and J genes are TRBV4-1 and TRBJ1-3, with unresolved D. Trimming pared 0 bases from V and 2 bases from J, leaving 8 bases between. Per the germline V gene, CDR1 is MGHRA and CDR2 is YSYEKL. This CDR3 has 15 amino acids. CDR3 DNA: TGCGCCAGCAGCCAAGATGCAGGTCCTGGAAACACCATATATTTT. It translates to CASSQDAGPGNTIYF.

The rearrangement links TRBV30 to TRBJ1-6; 8 bases agree with TRBD1. The germline CDR1 and CDR2 sequences are GTSNPN and SVGIG (reference sequence). Trimming removed 6 bases from V and 10 bases from J; junction bases left unmatched: 8. The CDR3 is 13 residues long. In nucleotides, the CDR3 is TGTGCCTGTCAGGGGGCTGTACAATCACCCCTCCACTTT. It codes for CACQGAVQSPLHF. The variable domain in full, with the rest retrieved from reference TRBV30 and TRBJ1-6, is SQTIHQWPATLVQPVGSPLSLECTVEGTSNPNLYWYRQAAGRGLQLLFYSVGIGQISSEVPQNLSASRPQDRQFILSSKKLLLSDSGFYLCACQGAVQSPLHFGNGTRLTVT.

The chain has TRBV27 and TRBJ1-1; D not resolved. Trimming removed 3 bases from V and 5 bases from J, with 10 bases in between. The V gene's germline CDR1 is MNHEY and CDR2 SMNVEV (reference sequence). This CDR3 contains 13 residues. The CDR3 region has the DNA TGTGCCAGCAGTTTGGGAGCACGGACTGAAGCTTTCTTT. Its protein is CASSLGARTEAFF.

This rearrangement joins TRBV30 to TRBJ2-3; D is ambiguous. V lost 2 bases and J lost 3, with 0 bases in between. There are 10 residues in the CDR3. Per the germline V gene, CDR1 is GTSNPN and CDR2 is SVGIG (reference sequence). CDR3 in amino acids: CAWSTDTQYF. DNA of the CDR3: TGTGCCTGGAGTACAGATACGCAGTATTTT. Variable domain in full (rest from reference TRBV30 and TRBJ2-3): SQTIHQWPATLVQPVGSPLSLECTVEGTSNPNLYWYRQAAGRGLQLLFYSVGIGQISSEVPQNLSASRPQDRQFILSSKKLLLSDSGFYLCAWSTDTQYFGPGTRLTVL.

The rearrangement uses TRBV29-1 and TRBJ2-7, with D hard to call. CDR1 and CDR2 from the germline V gene are SQVTM and ANQGSEA. The CDR3 extends over 12 amino acids. The V and J ends lost 5 bases and 0 bases respectively, with 8 bases between them. DNA for the CDR3: TGCAGCGTTAGGTACACCTCCTACGAGCAGTACTTC. This translates into CSVRYTSYEQYF.

The genes are TRBV2 and TRBJ1-5; D remains unclear. The CDR3 spans 13 residues. Trimming pared 3 bases from V and 4 bases from J, leaving 7 bases between. Germline V gene sequence: CDR1 SNHLY, CDR2 FYNNEI. CDR3 bases: TGTGCCAGCAGTGATCCACTAAATCAGCCCCAGCATTTT. It is translated as CASSDPLNQPQHF.

This chain uses TRBV19 with TRBJ1-1; D perhaps matches TRBD1 (6 bases). CDR3 size: 16 residues. CDR1 is LNHDA and CDR2 is SQIVND in the germline V gene (reference sequence). V was shortened by 3 bases and J by 5 bases, with 19 bases between the two germline ends. CDR3 protein: CASSIGGAWVGTEAFF. The CDR3 DNA is TGTGCCAGTAGTATCGGGGGCGCCTGGGTGGGTACTGAAGCTTTCTTT.

This chain links TRBV7-8 with TRBJ1-3; 7 bases are a match to TRBD1. The V segment lost 3 bases and the J segment 1 base; nucleotides outside the gene matches: 3. CDR1 SGHVS and CDR2 FQNEAQ come from the germline V gene. The CDR3 covers 15 residues. Written as DNA, the CDR3 is TGTGCCAGCAGCTTCGTGACAGGGTCTGGAAACACCATATATTTT. This sequence encodes CASSFVTGSGNTIYF.

This chain joins TRBV14 and TRBJ2-7, with 9 positions matching TRBD2. V trimming: 2 bases; J trimming: 0 bases; junction bases outside the gene matches: 8. The CDR3 contains 17 residues. The germline CDR1 and CDR2 sequences are SGHDN and FVKESK. For the CDR3, the DNA is TGTGCCAGCAGCCAATGGGGGAGCGGGAGGAGCTCCTACGAGCAGTACTTC. Translation: CASSQWGSGRSSYEQYF.

This clone was counted between two and nine times. CDR3 protein: CATQLKLAGPYEQYF. The CDR3 DNA sequence: TGTGCCACACAGCTTAAACTAGCGGGACCCTACGAGCAGTACTTC. The rearrangement links TRBV28 to TRBJ2-7, with 10 bases aligning to TRBD2. V gave up 10 bases and J gave up 2 bases; unmatched junction bases: 11. The CDR3 is 15 amino acids. Germline V gene sequence: CDR1 MDHEN, CDR2 SYDVKM.

The rearrangement links TRBV11-3 to TRBJ2-7; 11 nucleotides agree with TRBD2. Trimming removed 3 bases from V and 1 base from J; junction bases left unmatched: 14. This CDR3 is 19 amino acids long. The germline gives CDR1 SGHNT, CDR2 YENEEA. The CDR3 loop reads CASSFSGASGRQNSYEQYF. CDR3 DNA sequence: TGTGCCAGCAGCTTCTCAGGGGCTAGCGGGAGGCAAAATTCCTACGAGCAGTACTTC.

This clone has more than one count but fewer than ten. At one end the junction does not follow the germline gene, possibly because of a read error. Other DNA sequences in the sample encode the same CDR3. This rearrangement joins TRBV4-2 to TRBJ1-2; D is undetermined. Germline CDR1 LGHNA, CDR2 YNFKEQ. CDR3 length equals 14 residues. The CDR3: CASNQDPRAGGYTF. The CDR3, as DNA: TGTGCCAGCAACCAAGATCCCCGTGCTGGTGGCTACACCTTC.

The V gene is TRBV29-1, the J gene TRBJ2-1, with 14 nucleotides matching TRBD2. This CDR3 contains 14 residues. Germline lookup yields CDR1 SQVTM and CDR2 ANQGSEA. The trim removed 5 bases at V and 5 bases at J, leaving 2 bases unmatched. Here the CDR3 DNA reads TGCAGCGTTCCGGGACTAGCGGGAGACAATGAGCAGTTCTTC. Amino acids: CSVPGLAGDNEQFF.

The rearrangement uses TRBV12-5 and TRBJ2-7, with TRBD2 matching over 8 bases. This CDR3 region has 16 residues. V trimming: 5 bases; J trimming: 0 bases; junction bases outside the gene matches: 9. CDR1 and CDR2 from the germline V gene are LGHNT and FRNRAP. The CDR3 DNA reads TGTGCTAGTGGTGCCGCGGGTAGCGGGAACTCCTACGAGCAGTACTTC. Translation: CASGAAGSGNSYEQYF. The variable domain in full, completed from reference TRBV12-5 and TRBJ2-7, reads DARVTQTPRHKVTEMGQEVTMRCQPILGHNTVFWYRQTMMQGLELLAYFRNRAPLDDSGMPKDRFSAEMPDATLATLKIQPSEPRDSAVYFCASGAAGSGNSYEQYFGPGTRLTVT.

The chain links TRBV7-8 to TRBJ1-4, with 7 bases aligning to TRBD1. Germline assignment: CDR1 SGHVS and CDR2 FQNEAQ. The V gene end was trimmed by 1 base and the J gene end by 4 bases; junction bases not matched to a gene: 6. The CDR3 loop spans 16 amino acids. CDR3 protein: CASSLDRGSGNEKLFF. Written as DNA, the CDR3 is TGTGCCAGCAGCTTAGACAGGGGATCGGGTAATGAAAAACTGTTTTTT.

J is TRBJ2-5 and V is TRBV11-2; 10 positions agree with TRBD2. The V gene end was trimmed by 5 bases and the J gene end by 4 bases; junction bases not matched to a gene: 10. Germline V gene sequence: CDR1 SGHAT, CDR2 FQNNGV. The CDR3 contains 16 residues. The CDR3 DNA reads TGTGCCAGCAGCCCTCTAAGCGGGAGGGAGGGAGAGACCCAGTACTTC. It specifies CASSPLSGREGETQYF.

This chain links TRBV27 with TRBJ1-2; 7 positions agree with TRBD1. This CDR3 has 12 amino acids. The germline V gene has CDR1 MNHEY and CDR2 SMNVEV (reference sequence). V trimming: 4 bases; J trimming: 8 bases; junction bases outside the gene matches: 4. CDR3 bases: TGTGCCAGCAGTTCAACAGGGGTCGGCTACACCTTC. Its protein product is CASSSTGVGYTF.

This clone came up once. This chain connects TRBV27 to TRBJ2-5; maybe TRBD2 (5 bases). The CDR3 is made up of 15 amino acids. Trimming shortened V by 6 bases and J by 2 bases, and 16 bases separated the two germline ends. Germline-derived CDR1 and CDR2 are MNHEY and SMNVEV (reference sequence). The CDR3 protein is CASRAKGAFQETQYF. Written as DNA, the CDR3 is TGTGCCAGCAGAGCAAAGGGAGCTTTTCAAGAGACCCAGTACTTC.

This chain joins TRBV7-9 and TRBJ2-1, with 9 bases lining up with TRBD2. The ends lost 3 bases at V and 5 bases at J; junction bases unmatched: 5. Looked up from germline, CDR1 is SEHNR and CDR2 is FQNEAQ (reference sequence). The CDR3 has 15 amino acids. The CDR3 loop is CASSFSGGNHNEQFF. The CDR3 nucleotides read TGTGCCAGCAGCTTTAGCGGGGGTAACCACAATGAGCAGTTCTTC.

In this sample, this clone turned up a few times. The chain uses TRBV30 and TRBJ1-1, with D possibly TRBD1 on 6 matching bases. Germline lookup yields CDR1 GTSNPN and CDR2 SVGIG (reference sequence). Between the trimmed V and J ends, which lost 4 bases and 6 bases, there was a span of 9 bases. The CDR3 consists of 11 residues. The CDR3 nucleotides read TGTGCCTGGATCAGGGGACCTGAAGCTTTCTTT. It specifies CAWIRGPEAFF.

This clone has just a few counts. V usage is TRBV27 and J usage is TRBJ2-3; tentative D call: TRBD2 (6 bases). The V end was cut by 6 bases, the J end by 0 bases, with 16 bases between. Germline assignment: CDR1 MNHEY and CDR2 SMNVEV (reference sequence). This CDR3 contains 16 residues. The chain's CDR3 is CASRWRGAPSTDTQYF. CDR3 bases: TGTGCCAGCAGATGGAGGGGAGCCCCTAGCACAGATACGCAGTATTTT.

This clone has more than one count but fewer than ten. The rearrangement uses TRBV27 and TRBJ1-2, with a possible D match to TRBD1 (6 bases). CDR1 MNHEY and CDR2 SMNVEV come from the germline V gene (reference sequence). V dropped 2 bases and J dropped 4 bases, with 17 bases sitting between them. The CDR3 loop spans 16 amino acids. The CDR3 DNA reads as TGTGCCAGCAGTTTACTTTGGGGGGCGCTCGGCTATGGCTACACCTTC. It encodes CASSLLWGALGYGYTF.

The rearrangement links TRBV11-1 to TRBJ1-1, with a weak D call TRBD1 (6 bases). Trimming cost V 8 bases and J 4 bases, with 17 bases left between them. From germline, CDR1 is SGHAT and CDR2 FQDESV (reference sequence). There are 14 residues in the CDR3. Written as DNA, the CDR3 is TGTGCCAGCCGTAGGGGCAGGGGAGGCACTGAAGCTTTCTTT. It translates to CASRRGRGGTEAFF.